This T cell receptor (beta chain) comes out of a study of T cells after yellow fever vaccination. Study-level results: Post-booster repertoires contained most primary-vaccination clones again (96% CD4, about 90% CD8).

The authors made TCR cDNA by 5'RACE template switching, adding a universal primer site and UMIs. TCRdb ran MiXCR on the 5' RACE reads and lists one entry per CDR3 protein. The sample has 170,000 or so distinct CDR3 sequences, 9.3% seen once; the top ten hold approximately 35%. V lost 0 bases and J lost 3, with 2 bases in between. The CDR3 has 13 amino acids. The germline V gene has CDR1 KGHDR and CDR2 SFDVKD. In regard to this clonotype: Its antigen is not identified.

The J gene is TRBJ1-5, the V gene TRBV24-1; no definite D call. The source material was CD8+ T cells sorted from PBMCs, sampled 45 days after the yellow fever booster vaccination. The source is a man between 18 and 35 years old who received the YFV17D yellow fever vaccine. CDR3 DNA: TGTGCCACCAGTGATTTGGTCAATCAGCCCCAGCATTTT. Its protein is CATSDLVNQPQHF.